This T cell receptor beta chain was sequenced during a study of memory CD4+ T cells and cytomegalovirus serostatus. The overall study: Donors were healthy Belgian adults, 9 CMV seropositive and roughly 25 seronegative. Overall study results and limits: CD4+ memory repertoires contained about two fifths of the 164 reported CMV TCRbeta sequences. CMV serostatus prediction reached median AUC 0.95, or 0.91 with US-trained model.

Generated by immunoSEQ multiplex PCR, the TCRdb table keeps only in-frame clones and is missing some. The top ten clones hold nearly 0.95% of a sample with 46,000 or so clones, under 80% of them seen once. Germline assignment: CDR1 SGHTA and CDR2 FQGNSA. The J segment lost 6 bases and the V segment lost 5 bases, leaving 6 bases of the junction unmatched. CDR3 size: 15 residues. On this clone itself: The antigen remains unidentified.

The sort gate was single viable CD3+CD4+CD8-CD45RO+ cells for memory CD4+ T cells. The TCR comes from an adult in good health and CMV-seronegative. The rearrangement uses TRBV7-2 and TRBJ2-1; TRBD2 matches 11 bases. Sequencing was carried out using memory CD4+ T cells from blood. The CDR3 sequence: CASSALAGGRNEQFF. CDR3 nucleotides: TGTGCCAGCAGCGCATTAGCGGGGGGGCGCAATGAGCAGTTCTTC.